The present T cell receptor (beta chain) was sequenced within a study of blood T cell repertoires in COVID-19. The CDR3 covers 17 residues. CDR1 LGHDT and CDR2 YNNKEL come from the germline V gene (reference sequence). The V gene lost 6 bases and the J gene lost 1 base, with 16 bases spanning the gap. Produced via immunoSEQ multiplex PCR; TCRdb's table is partial and in-frame only. Of roughly 380,000 clones in the sample, about nine tenths are singletons; the top ten hold less than 5%. Material: peripheral blood. The receptor comes from a woman aged 55-70 years with COVID-19, enrolled during active disease. This chain uses TRBV3-1 (or the pseudogene TRBV3-2) with TRBJ2-6; maybe TRBD1 (5 bases). Written as DNA, the CDR3 is TGTGCCAGCAGGGAAGGACCAGGGCGGTCTGGGGCCAACGTCCTGACTTTC. It encodes CASREGPGRSGANVLTF.